The clone carrying this T cell receptor beta chain was detected only a few times. Its specificity is not known. This specimen belongs to a study of cytomegalovirus exposure and HLA in healthy donors. Study-level points and caveats: A link between a missense DCLRE1C variant and TCR beta V- and J-gene trimming emerged from a later analysis. Diagnosis of cytomegalovirus status made by the classifier reportedly showed high specificity and sensitivity. The authors later found most CMV-associated TCR beta chains appeared HLA-restricted.

Primers included in the PCR were 60 Vbeta and 13 Jbeta primers. TCRdb's table, derived via immunoSEQ multiplex PCR, lists solely in-frame clones and lacks some. The profile shows roughly 200,000 clones, roughly four fifths of them singletons. Germline-derived CDR1 and CDR2 are WNHNN and SYGVQD (reference sequence). V dropped 6 bases and J dropped 5; count of bases not matched to a gene: 4. This CDR3 contains 14 residues. The sequenced sample consisted of PBMCs. This chain joins TRBV10-1 and TRBJ2-3, with 11 bases lining up with TRBD2. The receptor was isolated from a man younger than 40 in good health and CMV-seronegative. CDR3 bases: TGCGCCAGCAGACTAGCGGGAGACGGAGATACGCAGTATTTT. Translating it yields CASRLAGDGDTQYF.